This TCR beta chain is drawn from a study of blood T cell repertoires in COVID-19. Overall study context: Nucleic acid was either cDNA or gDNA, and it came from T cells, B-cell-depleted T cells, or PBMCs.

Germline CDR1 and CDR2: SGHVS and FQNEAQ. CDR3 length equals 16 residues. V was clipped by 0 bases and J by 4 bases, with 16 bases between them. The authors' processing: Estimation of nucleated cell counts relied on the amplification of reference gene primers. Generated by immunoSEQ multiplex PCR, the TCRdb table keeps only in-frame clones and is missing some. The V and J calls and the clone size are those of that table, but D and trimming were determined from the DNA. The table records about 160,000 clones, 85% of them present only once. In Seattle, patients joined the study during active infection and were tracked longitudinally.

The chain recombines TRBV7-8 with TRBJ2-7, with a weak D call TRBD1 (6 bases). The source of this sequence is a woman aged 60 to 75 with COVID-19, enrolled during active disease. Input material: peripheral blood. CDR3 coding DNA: TGTGCCAGCAGCTTAGCCGGGACCGCGAGGGGGTACGAGCAGTACTTC. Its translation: CASSLAGTARGYEQYF.